The 26 T cell receptor beta chains below come from one sample, sequenced in a study of T cell responses to AZD1222 COVID-19 vaccine. Clones were sequenced by immunoSEQ multiplex PCR, and TCRdb holds only the in-frame ones, with some missing. Of around 78,000 clones in the sample, under 95% were seen once. The source was peripheral blood, collected on day 0 of MenACWY control vaccination. The receptors derive from an adult in good health.

The chain combines TRBV7-2 with TRBJ1-5; D is unresolved. The V gene lost 7 bases and the J gene lost 5 bases, with 12 bases spanning the gap. Germline CDR1 SGHTA, CDR2 FQGNSA. There are 13 residues in the CDR3. The CDR3 nucleotides read TGTGCCAGCACCCGAGAGTGGGATCAGCCCCAGCATTTT. Translating gives CASTREWDQPQHF.

V and J are TRBV4-1 and TRBJ1-2; TRBD1 aligns across 9 bases. This CDR3 region has 15 residues. With V trimmed by 5 bases and J by 6 bases, 10 bases remained unmatched. Germline V gene sequence: CDR1 MGHRA, CDR2 YSYEKL. The CDR3 DNA reads TGCGCCAGCAGCGGAGTACAGGGGGCTGGAGATGGCTACACCTTC. This encodes CASSGVQGAGDGYTF.

The chain carries TRBV13 and TRBJ1-6; a possible D gene is TRBD1 (6 bases). CDR1 is PRHDT, CDR2 FYEKMQ, per germline (reference sequence). The CDR3 is 14 residues long. The V gene lost 5 bases and the J gene lost 10 bases, with 15 bases spanning the gap. Here the CDR3 reads CASSRNRAGSPLHF. The CDR3 DNA reads as TGTGCCAGCAGCCGCAACAGGGCGGGATCACCCCTCCACTTT.

The V call is TRBV7-8, the J call TRBJ2-7, with D possibly being TRBD2 (6 bases). Germline values: CDR1 SGHVS, CDR2 FQNEAQ. Trimming left V 3 bases short and J 0 bases short, with 12 bases between. This CDR3 comprises 15 residues. The CDR3 protein is CASSFSEGSSYEQYF. The DNA of the CDR3 is TGTGCCAGCAGCTTTTCGGAGGGTAGCTCCTACGAGCAGTACTTC.

The chain combines TRBV3-1 (or the pseudogene TRBV3-2) with TRBJ1-2; D call uncertain. V lost 4 bases and J lost 5, with 11 bases in between. This CDR3 has 13 amino acids. CDR1 LGHDT and CDR2 YNNKEL come from the germline V gene (reference sequence). CDR3 in DNA: TGTGCCAGCAGCCGGGCGGGCACTTATGGCTACACCTTC. As protein: CASSRAGTYGYTF.

J is TRBJ1-3 and V is TRBV7-8; D is unclear. The CDR3 runs 13 residues. Trimming shortened V by 4 bases and J by 0 bases, and 4 bases separated the two germline ends. Germline V gene data show CDR1 as SGHVS and CDR2 as FQNEAQ. As DNA, the CDR3 is TGTGCCAGCAGCTCGGGCTCTGGAAACACCATATATTTT. Amino acid sequence: CASSSGSGNTIYF.

This chain links TRBV5-5 with TRBJ2-6; D possibly uses TRBD1 or TRBD2 (5 bases each). The CDR3 loop spans 11 amino acids. Germline V gene lookup returns CDR1 SGHKS and CDR2 YYEKEE (reference sequence). Deletions cut 9 bases from V and 12 bases from J, with 13 bases between. CDR3 loop: CATGAAGVLTF. The CDR3 bases are TGTGCCACCGGGGCAGCCGGCGTCCTGACTTTC.

This chain connects TRBV5-5 to TRBJ2-7; 8 nucleotides agree with TRBD1. The V and J ends lost 4 bases and 0 bases, in that order; junction bases with no gene match: 9. Looked up from germline, CDR1 is SGHKS and CDR2 is YYEKEE (reference sequence). The CDR3 has 16 residues. The CDR3 loop is CASSMEAGTGSYEQYF. CDR3 in DNA: TGTGCCAGCAGCATGGAAGCAGGGACAGGCTCCTACGAGCAGTACTTC.

This chain links TRBV3-1 (or the pseudogene TRBV3-2) with TRBJ1-5, with 10 nucleotides matching TRBD1. The germline V gene has CDR1 LGHDT and CDR2 YNNKEL (reference sequence). There are 12 residues in the CDR3. Trimming took 8 bases from V and 8 from J; bases not matched to a gene: 3. The DNA for the CDR3 is TGTGCCAGCGGGGACAGGGGCGAGCCCCAGCATTTT. Protein: CASGDRGEPQHF.

The chain uses TRBV4-2 and TRBJ2-1, with TRBD2 matching over 13 bases. This CDR3 is built from 20 residues. Looked up from germline, CDR1 is LGHNA and CDR2 is YNFKEQ. Trimming cost V 1 base and J 0 bases; bases outside gene matches: 9. The CDR3 region is CASSQVPGLAGDNSYNEQFF. As DNA, the CDR3 is TGTGCCAGCAGCCAAGTCCCCGGACTAGCGGGAGACAACTCCTACAATGAGCAGTTCTTC.

The chain combines TRBV5-1 with TRBJ2-5; D call uncertain. The length of the CDR3 is 12 residues. V lost 0 bases and J lost 9, with 9 bases in between. CDR1 and CDR2 from the germline V gene are SGHRS and YFSETQ. This CDR3 is CASSLDGRAQYF. The CDR3, as DNA: TGCGCCAGCAGCTTGGACGGCCGGGCCCAGTACTTC.

V gene TRBV27 combines with J gene TRBJ1-1; D might be TRBD1 (6 bases). There are 12 residues in the CDR3. Between the trimmed V and J ends, which lost 6 bases and 5 bases, there was a span of 10 bases. The germline gives CDR1 MNHEY, CDR2 SMNVEV (reference sequence). The CDR3 bases are TGTGCCAGCAGGGGGGGGCGGACTGAAGCTTTCTTT. It is translated as CASRGGRTEAFF.

The V gene is TRBV12-5, the J gene TRBJ1-1; the D is unclear. Germline assignment: CDR1 LGHNT and CDR2 FRNRAP. V lost 3 bases and J 8 bases, leaving 10 bases between the germline ends. The CDR3 runs 12 residues. For the CDR3, the DNA is TGTGCTAGTGGTTTCGGCCGCCGAGAAGCTTTCTTT. This gives the protein CASGFGRREAFF. Together with reference TRBV12-5 and TRBJ1-1, the CDR3 gives the full variable domain: DARVTQTPRHKVTEMGQEVTMRCQPILGHNTVFWYRQTMMQGLELLAYFRNRAPLDDSGMPKDRFSAEMPDATLATLKIQPSEPRDSAVYFCASGFGRREAFFGQGTRLTVV.

V usage is TRBV3-1 (or the pseudogene TRBV3-2) and J usage is TRBJ2-5; D is perhaps TRBD2 (6 bases). Germline CDR1 LGHDT, CDR2 YNNKEL (reference sequence). The CDR3 sequence is 16 residues long. Trimming left V 3 bases short and J 7 bases short, with 21 bases between. This chain's CDR3 is CASSQGSGETPGTQYF. The CDR3 region has the DNA TGTGCCAGCAGCCAGGGTTCGGGAGAGACACCGGGGACCCAGTACTTC.

The J gene is TRBJ1-5, the V gene TRBV28; perhaps TRBD1 as D (5 bases). The V and J ends lost 3 bases and 2 bases respectively, with 11 bases between them. Germline loops: CDR1 MDHEN, CDR2 SYDVKM. There are 15 residues in the CDR3. The CDR3 DNA follows: TGTGCCAGCAGTTTCATCGGGGGAGGCAATCAGCCCCAGCATTTT. This translates into CASSFIGGGNQPQHF. Supplemented by reference TRBV28 and TRBJ1-5, the full variable domain reads DVKVTQSSRYLVKRTGEKVFLECVQDMDHENMFWYRQDPGLGLRLIYFSYDVKMKEKGDIPEGYSVSREKKERFSLILESASTNQTSMYLCASSFIGGGNQPQHFGDGTRLSIL.

The chain is built from TRBV4-1 and TRBJ2-2, with D tentatively TRBD1 (5 bases). CDR1 MGHRA and CDR2 YSYEKL come from the germline V gene. Trimming cost V 0 bases and J 12 bases, with 20 bases left between them. The CDR3 is 16 residues long. The CDR3 nucleotides are TGCGCCAGCAGCCAAGAAGCAGGCTTTGCAGGGCCGAAGCTGTTTTTT. Protein product: CASSQEAGFAGPKLFF.

The V call is TRBV7-9, the J call TRBJ1-4; D is possibly TRBD1 (5 bases). CDR1 is SEHNR, CDR2 FQNEAQ, per germline (reference sequence). The germline V and J ends were trimmed by 5 bases and 8 bases, with 18 bases remaining between them. This CDR3 has 15 amino acids. The CDR3 protein is CASSLRGGSREKLFF. CDR3 sequence (DNA): TGTGCCAGCAGCCTGCGCGGGGGAAGTCGGGAAAAACTGTTTTTT.

This chain connects TRBV10-2 to TRBJ2-1; possible D gene TRBD2, 6 bases. Trimming removed 0 bases from V and 9 bases from J, with 12 bases in between. CDR1 is WSHSY, CDR2 SAAADI, per germline. There are 14 residues in the CDR3. CDR3 sequence: CASSESRGEREQFF. The DNA of the CDR3 is TGCGCCAGCAGTGAGTCCCGCGGGGAGCGTGAGCAGTTCTTC.

This clone was counted between two and nine times. This chain links TRBV28 with TRBJ1-5, with a possible D match to TRBD1 (5 bases). Looked up from germline, CDR1 is MDHEN and CDR2 is SYDVKM. With 1 base removed from V and 5 bases from J, the gap between germline ends came to 21 bases. The CDR3 spans 18 residues. CDR3: CASSLSPGLGAVDQPQHF. The CDR3 DNA reads TGTGCCAGCAGTTTATCCCCCGGGCTTGGGGCTGTGGATCAGCCCCAGCATTTT.

The rearrangement uses TRBV11-2 and TRBJ2-7; 9 bases align to TRBD2. The CDR3 contains 14 residues. Trimming at V came to 1 base and at J to 5 bases, leaving 3 bases not matched to a gene. CDR1 is SGHAT, CDR2 FQNNGV, per germline. This CDR3 reads CASSLGLAGHEQYF. The CDR3 DNA follows: TGTGCCAGCAGCTTAGGTCTAGCGGGACACGAGCAGTACTTC.

The CDR3 protein is CSVERDPGSYTF. The CDR3 nucleotides read TGCAGCGTTGAAAGGGACCCTGGAAGCTACACCTTC. The V gene is TRBV29-1, the J gene TRBJ1-2; D might be TRBD1 (5 bases). Germline V gene sequence: CDR1 SQVTM, CDR2 ANQGSEA. Trimming took 2 bases from V and 9 from J, leaving 13 bases between them. The CDR3 consists of 12 residues.

Only one count was recorded for this clone. The gene calls are TRBV7-9 and TRBJ1-2, with D perhaps matching TRBD1 (6 bases). Germline loops: CDR1 SEHNR, CDR2 FQNEAQ (reference sequence). The CDR3 totals 14 residues. The V end was cut by 8 bases, the J end by 0 bases, with 13 bases between. The CDR3 nucleotides read TGTGCCAGCGGGGGGGCCCCACCTAACTATGGCTACACCTTC. Residues: CASGGAPPNYGYTF.

In this sample, this clone turned up once. The chain uses TRBV14 and TRBJ1-1, with a weak D call TRBD1 (6 bases). Germline lookup yields CDR1 SGHDN and CDR2 FVKESK. Trimming shortened V by 1 base and J by 8 bases, and 8 bases separated the two germline ends. The CDR3 has 12 amino acids. This CDR3 is CASSQAQGEAFF. Here the CDR3 DNA reads TGTGCCAGCAGCCAAGCCCAGGGGGAAGCTTTCTTT.

J is TRBJ2-5 and V is TRBV28; no clear D. The V gene lost 8 bases and the J gene lost 1 base, with 8 bases spanning the gap. Germline-derived CDR1 and CDR2 are MDHEN and SYDVKM. The CDR3 sequence is 12 residues long. The CDR3 region is CASRASQETQYF. DNA for the CDR3: TGTGCCAGCCGAGCCAGCCAAGAGACCCAGTACTTC.

The chain couples TRBV7-2 to TRBJ2-7, with D perhaps given as TRBD1 or TRBD2 (6 bases each). There are 14 residues in the CDR3. The V end lost 8 bases, the J end lost 0 bases, and 14 bases lay between the germline ends. Per the germline V gene, CDR1 is SGHTA and CDR2 is FQGNSA. CDR3 bases: TGTGCCAGCGTGCTGGGGGGCAGCTCCTACGAGCAGTACTTC. As protein: CASVLGGSSYEQYF. The variable domain in full, with the rest retrieved from reference TRBV7-2 and TRBJ2-7, is GAGVSQSPSNKVTEKGKDVELRCDPISGHTALYWYRQSLGQGLEFLIYFQGNSAPDKSGLPSDRFSAERTGGSVSTLTIQRTQQEDSAVYLCASVLGGSSYEQYFGPGTRLTVT.

The chain joins TRBV28 to TRBJ1-5; D uncertain. V shed 5 bases and J shed 4 bases, with 18 bases lying between them. This CDR3 comprises 16 residues. The germline gives CDR1 MDHEN, CDR2 SYDVKM. CDR3 nucleotide sequence: TGTGCCAGCAGTCTTGCTGGGCGGGCTGCGAATCAGCCCCAGCATTTT. Protein sequence: CASSLAGRAANQPQHF.